The 23 T cell receptor beta chains reported below all come from one sample, sequenced in a study of T cell responses to AZD1222 COVID-19 vaccine. Sequencing used immunoSEQ multiplex PCR; TCRdb keeps in-frame clones, though not all of them. Of some 130,000 clones listed, about 93% are singletons. The sequences come from peripheral blood, collected on day 0 of AZD1222 vaccination. These receptors were obtained from an adult in good health.

The rearrangement joins TRBV10-3 to TRBJ2-1, with TRBD1 matching 10 bases. Trimming removed 7 bases from V and 7 bases from J; junction bases left unmatched: 10. Germline V gives CDR1 ENHRY, CDR2 SYGVKD. The length of the CDR3 is 15 residues. The CDR3 reads CAIKETGQGINEQFF. The CDR3 nucleotides read TGTGCCATCAAGGAAACGGGACAGGGGATTAATGAGCAGTTCTTC.

The chain couples TRBV5-4 to TRBJ1-2, with D perhaps matching TRBD1 (5 bases). V was clipped by 0 bases and J by 4 bases, with 16 bases between them. Germline V CDR1 and CDR2: SGHNT, YYREEE (reference sequence). This CDR3 is built from 16 residues. The CDR3 nucleotides read TGTGCCAGCAGCTTGGCTCGGGGGACGGGACTCTATGGCTACACCTTC. Its translation is CASSLARGTGLYGYTF.

The V call is TRBV2, the J call TRBJ1-6; unclear D gene. Germline CDR1 reads SNHLY; CDR2 reads FYNNEI. Trimming left V 4 bases short and J 11 bases short, with 15 bases between. There are 14 residues in the CDR3. The CDR3 protein is CASSGQQGDTPLHF. The CDR3 region has the DNA TGTGCCAGCAGTGGCCAACAAGGCGACACACCCCTCCACTTT.

V gene TRBV2 combines with J gene TRBJ2-7, with D perhaps matching TRBD2 (6 bases). Between the trimmed V and J ends, which lost 5 bases and 3 bases, there was a span of 8 bases. This CDR3 contains 12 residues. From germline, CDR1 is SNHLY and CDR2 FYNNEI. The CDR3 coding sequence is TGTGCCAGCAGTAGGGAGGACTACGAGCAGTACTTC. Amino acids: CASSREDYEQYF.

The V and J genes are TRBV7-2 and TRBJ2-1; 7 positions agree with TRBD1. CDR3 size: 17 residues. The ends lost 5 bases at V and 0 bases at J; junction bases unmatched: 10. Per germline, CDR1 SGHTA and CDR2 FQGNSA. This chain's CDR3 is CASSQRGQTSSYNEQFF. The DNA of the CDR3 is TGTGCCAGCAGCCAAAGGGGACAGACGAGCTCCTACAATGAGCAGTTCTTC.

The chain combines TRBV6-5 with TRBJ2-7, with D perhaps TRBD1 (6 bases). This CDR3 comprises 15 residues. Germline V lookup: CDR1 MNHEY, CDR2 SVGAGI. Trimming stripped 2 bases from V and 0 bases from J, with 11 bases between. The CDR3 nucleotides are TGTGCCAGCAGTTACCTACAGGGCCTCTCCTACGAGCAGTACTTC. Encoded protein: CASSYLQGLSYEQYF.

J is TRBJ1-6 and V is TRBV5-4, with D unresolved. The CDR3 has 14 amino acids. Germline V gene sequence: CDR1 SGHNT, CDR2 YYREEE (reference sequence). Between the trimmed V and J ends, which lost 1 base and 9 bases, there was a span of 11 bases. The DNA of the CDR3 is TGTGCCAGCAGCTTGATCGGAGGTGCTTCACCCCTCCACTTT. Its translation: CASSLIGGASPLHF.

This clone was observed a handful of times. The chain carries TRBV5-1 and TRBJ2-2; D perhaps matches TRBD1 (5 bases). The CDR3 length is 15 residues. The V gene lost 2 bases and the J gene lost 2 bases, with 10 bases spanning the gap. Per the germline V gene, CDR1 is SGHRS and CDR2 is YFSETQ. CDR3 sequence (DNA): TGCGCCAGCAGCTTCGCGACAGTAAACACCGGGGAGCTGTTTTTT. Its protein product is CASSFATVNTGELFF.

The CDR3 here is CASSLWAGPTPLHF. The CDR3 coding sequence is TGTGCCAGCAGCTTGTGGGCAGGCCCGACACCCCTCCACTTT. The chain links TRBV5-4 to TRBJ1-6; no definite D call. The germline gives CDR1 SGHNT, CDR2 YYREEE (reference sequence). Deletions cut 1 base from V and 11 bases from J, with 13 bases between. The CDR3 runs to 14 residues.

Turning to this clone: Other DNA sequences in the same sample also yield this CDR3. The gene calls are TRBV7-8 and TRBJ1-6; TRBD1 is a possible D gene (6 bases). CDR1 and CDR2 from the germline V gene are SGHVS and FQNEAQ. The V end was cut by 6 bases, the J end by 10 bases, with 16 bases between. The CDR3 is 14 amino acids. CDR3: CASRETGGESPLHF. The CDR3 nucleotides are TGTGCCAGCAGAGAGACGGGGGGCGAGTCACCCCTCCACTTT.

This chain connects TRBV19 to TRBJ1-2, with D uncertain. Germline lookup yields CDR1 LNHDA and CDR2 SQIVND (reference sequence). The CDR3 is made up of 16 amino acids. Trimming shortened V by 7 bases and J by 3 bases, and 21 bases separated the two germline ends. For the CDR3, the DNA is TGTGCCAGTAAAGTAAGGGCCGCGAGCCTAGACTATGGCTACACCTTC. Encoded protein: CASKVRAASLDYGYTF.

The table lists this clone with a count of one. The chain carries TRBV11-2 and TRBJ1-4; D gene unclear. CDR1 and CDR2 (germline): SGHAT, FQNNGV. V was shortened by 4 bases and J by 10 bases, with 10 bases between the two germline ends. The CDR3 extends over 12 amino acids. The CDR3 here is CASSSFEGKLFF. For the CDR3, the DNA is TGTGCCAGCAGCTCCTTCGAGGGAAAACTGTTTTTT.

A single count supports this clone. This chain links TRBV30 with TRBJ2-7; either TRBD1 or TRBD2 may fit D (5 bases each). V was shortened by 0 bases and J by 6 bases, with 24 bases between the two germline ends. CDR3 size: 17 residues. Germline V gene data show CDR1 as GTSNPN and CDR2 as SVGIG (reference sequence). As DNA, the CDR3 is TGTGCCTGGAGTGTAGGTTTAATCTCAGGGAGTCAGGGCGAGCAGTACTTC. Residues: CAWSVGLISGSQGEQYF.

CDR3 DNA: TGCGCCAGCAGCTTGGCTCCGGGACAGCCTAATTCACCCCTCCACTTT. It encodes CASSLAPGQPNSPLHF. This chain connects TRBV5-1 to TRBJ1-6; 7 nucleotides agree with TRBD1. The CDR3 has 16 amino acids. Losses at the gene ends were 0 bases for V and 6 bases for J; bases not matched to a gene: 6. CDR1 is SGHRS and CDR2 is YFSETQ in the germline V gene.

The chain links TRBV19 to TRBJ1-4, with D possibly TRBD1 on 5 matching bases. This CDR3 is 14 amino acids long. The V end was cut by 6 bases, the J end by 3 bases, with 11 bases between. Germline V gene data show CDR1 as LNHDA and CDR2 as SQIVND (reference sequence). CDR3 coding DNA: TGTGCCAGTAGCCTGGGACGGTCTAATGAAAAACTGTTTTTT. Its translation is CASSLGRSNEKLFF. Filled out from reference TRBV19 and TRBJ1-4, the complete variable domain reads DGGITQSPKYLFRKEGQNVTLSCEQNLNHDAMYWYRQDPGQGLRLIYYSQIVNDFQKGDIAEGYSVSREKKESFPLTVTSAQKNPTAFYLCASSLGRSNEKLFFGSGTQLSVL.

The chain is built from TRBV7-9 and TRBJ2-5, with 7 bases aligning to TRBD1. Looked up from germline, CDR1 is SEHNR and CDR2 is FQNEAQ (reference sequence). The trim removed 1 base at V and 5 bases at J, leaving 4 bases unmatched. The CDR3 consists of 14 residues. The CDR3 nucleotides are TGTGCCAGCAGCTTAGGACAGGGCGTGGAGACCCAGTACTTC. Protein sequence: CASSLGQGVETQYF.

V is TRBV9 and J is TRBJ1-1, with TRBD1 matching 7 bases. V lost 3 bases and J lost 4; bases outside the gene matches: 9. The germline V gene encodes CDR1 SGDLS and CDR2 YYNGEE. There are 15 residues in the CDR3. The DNA of the CDR3 is TGTGCCAGCAGCGCGGCAGGGGGTGTAAGCACTGAAGCTTTCTTT. The encoded protein is CASSAAGGVSTEAFF.

The J gene is TRBJ2-1, the V gene TRBV21-1; the D segment call TRBD2 is taken from the table without a DNA check. TRBV21-1 is a recognized pseudogene. This CDR3 is 14 amino acids long. The CDR3: CASPIPGGDNEQFF. DNA for the CDR3: TGTGCCAGCCCCATCCCCGGCGGTGACAATGAGCAGTTCTTC.

The chain combines TRBV20-1 with TRBJ1-2; D is unclear. V lost 6 bases and J lost 5, with 10 bases in between. CDR1 and CDR2 (germline): DFQATT, SNEGSKA (reference sequence). CDR3 length: 11 residues. The CDR3, as DNA: TGCAGTGCAAGCTTAATGTATGGCTACACCTTC. Amino acid sequence: CSASLMYGYTF.

This chain uses TRBV3-1 (or the pseudogene TRBV3-2) with TRBJ1-2; TRBD1 matches at 7 bases. In germline, CDR1 is LGHDT, CDR2 YNNKEL (reference sequence). With V trimmed by 4 bases and J by 9 bases, 5 bases remained unmatched. The length of the CDR3 is 12 residues. CDR3 coding DNA: TGTGCCAGCAGCCCCGGACAGGAACGCTACACCTTC. Amino acid sequence: CASSPGQERYTF.

The chain joins TRBV7-2 to TRBJ2-1; possible D gene TRBD2, 7 bases. Germline V gene lookup returns CDR1 SGHTA and CDR2 FQGNSA. CDR3 length equals 14 residues. With 2 bases removed from V and 7 bases from J, the gap between germline ends came to 12 bases. CDR3 residues: CASSLSGGANEQFF. The DNA of the CDR3 is TGTGCCAGCAGCTTATCGGGGGGCGCTAATGAGCAGTTCTTC.

The chain uses TRBV6-1 and TRBJ1-1; no definite D call. Germline assignment: CDR1 MNHNS and CDR2 SASEGT. The CDR3 runs 13 residues. Trimming cost V 2 bases and J 3 bases, with 7 bases left between them. The CDR3: CASSEIDDTEAFF. The CDR3 DNA reads as TGTGCCAGCAGTGAAATAGATGACACTGAAGCTTTCTTT.

The J gene is TRBJ1-1, the V gene TRBV3-1 (or the pseudogene TRBV3-2), with D possibly being TRBD1 (5 bases). The germline V gene has CDR1 LGHDT and CDR2 YNNKEL (reference sequence). Deletions cut 1 base from V and 5 bases from J, with 8 bases between. CDR3 size: 13 residues. The CDR3 DNA is TGTGCCAGCAGCCAAGTGAAGGGGACTGAAGCTTTCTTT. It is translated as CASSQVKGTEAFF.